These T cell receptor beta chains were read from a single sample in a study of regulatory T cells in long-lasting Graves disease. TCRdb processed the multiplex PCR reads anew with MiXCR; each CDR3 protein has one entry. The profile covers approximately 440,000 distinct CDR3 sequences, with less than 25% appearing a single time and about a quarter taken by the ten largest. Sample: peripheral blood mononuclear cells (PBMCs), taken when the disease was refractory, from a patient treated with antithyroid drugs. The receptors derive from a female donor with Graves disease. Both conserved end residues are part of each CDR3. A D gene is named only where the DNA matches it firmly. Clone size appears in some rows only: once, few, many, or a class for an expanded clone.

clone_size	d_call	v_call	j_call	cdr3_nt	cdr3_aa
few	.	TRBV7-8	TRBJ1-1	TGTGCCAGCAGCTTAGATCTTGGGGGAACTGAAGCTTTCTTT	CASSLDLGGTEAFF
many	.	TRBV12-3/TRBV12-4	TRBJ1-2	TGTGCCAGCAGTTTAGGGGGGGCGTCGGCTAACTATGGCTACACCTTC	CASSLGGASANYGYTF
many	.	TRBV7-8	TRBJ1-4	TGTGCCAGCAGCTTCTGGGGGGCGGAGGAAAAACTGTTTTTT	CASSFWGAEEKLFF
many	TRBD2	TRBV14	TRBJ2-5	TGTGCCAGCAGGCAGTCGGGACTAGCGCTTCAAGAGACCCAGTACTTC	CASRQSGLALQETQYF
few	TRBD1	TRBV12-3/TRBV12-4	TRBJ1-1	TGTGCCAGCAGGGCGACAGGGGGAGAGACTGAAGCTTTCTTT	CASRATGGETEAFF
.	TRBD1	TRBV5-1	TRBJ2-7	TGTGCCAGCGGCGTACAGGGGCCCTACGAGCAGTACTTC	CASGVQGPYEQYF
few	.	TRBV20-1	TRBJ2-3	TGCAGTGCTATTCCCGGGACCACAGATACGCAGTATTTT	CSAIPGTTDTQYF
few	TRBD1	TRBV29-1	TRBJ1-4	TGCAGTGGAGGGGGAGGGACAGAAACTGAAAAACTGTTTTTT	CSGGGGTETEKLFF
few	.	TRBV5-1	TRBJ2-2	TGCGCCAGCAGCTTGCAAGGTTTCTTTTCGAACACCGGGGAGCTGTTTTTT	CASSLQGFFSNTGELFF
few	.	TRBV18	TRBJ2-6	TGTGCCAGCTCTCCGTCAAAGGGGGCTGGGGCCAACGTCCTGACTTTC	CASSPSKGAGANVLTF
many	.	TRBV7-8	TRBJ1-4	TGTGCCAGCAGCTTAGCGCCTTCAACTAATGAAAAACTGTTTTTT	CASSLAPSTNEKLFF
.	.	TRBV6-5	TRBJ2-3	TGTGCCAGCAGTTTCACAGAGACAGATACGCAGTATTTT	CASSFTETDTQYF
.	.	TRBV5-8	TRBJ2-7	TGTGCCAGCAGCGTCGGGGGATTATCCTACGAGCAGTACTTC	CASSVGGLSYEQYF
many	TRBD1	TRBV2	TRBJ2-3	TGTGCCAGCAGTGTTGGGACAGGGAGGAGAACAGATACGCAGTATTTT	CASSVGTGRRTDTQYF
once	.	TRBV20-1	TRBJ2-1	TGCAGTGCGGGCCAGGGCATGTCCTACAATGAGCAGTTCTTC	CSAGQGMSYNEQFF
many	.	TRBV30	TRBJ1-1	TGTGCCTGGGCACTGGGGGGGGATGCTGAAGCTTTCTTT	CAWALGGDAEAFF
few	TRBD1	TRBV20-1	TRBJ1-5	TGCAGTGCTAGACCCGGGACAGGGGGTCAGCCCCAGCATTTT	CSARPGTGGQPQHF
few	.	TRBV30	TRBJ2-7	TGTGCCTGGAGTCCATACAGGGACCACGAGCAGTACTTC	CAWSPYRDHEQYF
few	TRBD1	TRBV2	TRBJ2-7	TGTGCCAGCAGAGACTCAGGGGGCGCGGACGAGCAGTACTTC	CASRDSGGADEQYF
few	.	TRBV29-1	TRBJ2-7	TGCAGCGTTGAACTGGGGTCCTACGAGCAGTACTTC	CSVELGSYEQYF
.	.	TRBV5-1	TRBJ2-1	TGCGCCAGCAGTTATGAGTGGAGAGGGGATGAGCAGTTCTTC	CASSYEWRGDEQFF
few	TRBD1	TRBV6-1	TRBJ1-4	TGTGCCAGCTGGCCAGGGGGTGCAACTAATGAAAAACTGTTTTTT	CASWPGGATNEKLFF
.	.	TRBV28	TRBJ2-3	TGTGCCAGCAGATCAGGGTTATCACTATCAGATACGCAGTATTTT	CASRSGLSLSDTQYF
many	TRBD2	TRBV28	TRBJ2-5	TGTGCCAGCACTTACCCTGGGGCTAGCGGGTCCCAAGAGACCCAGTACTTC	CASTYPGASGSQETQYF
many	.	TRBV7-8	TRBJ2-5	TGTGCCAGCAGCTTAGGCTGGCCCGAGACCCAGTACTTC	CASSLGWPETQYF
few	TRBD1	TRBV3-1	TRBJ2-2	TGTGCCAGCAGCCAGTTCAACAGGGGTTCCGGGGAGCTGTTTTTT	CASSQFNRGSGELFF
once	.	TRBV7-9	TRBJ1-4	.	CASSLDGLGKNCFF
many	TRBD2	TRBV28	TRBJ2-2	TGTGCCAGCAGAATGGGGACTAGCGGCACCGGGGAGCTGTTTTTT	CASRMGTSGTGELFF
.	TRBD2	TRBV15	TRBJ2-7	TGTTCCACCAGCCCCGGACTAGCGGGAGACAAATACGAGCAGTACTTC	CSTSPGLAGDKYEQYF
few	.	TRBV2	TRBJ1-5	TGTGCCAGCAGACCGGGCCTTAGAGGCAATCAGCCCCAGCATTTT	CASRPGLRGNQPQHF
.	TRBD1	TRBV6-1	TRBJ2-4	TGTGCCAGCACCCGCGGGACAGGGGGTCGGACGATTAAAAACATTCAGTACTTC	CASTRGTGGRTIKNIQYF
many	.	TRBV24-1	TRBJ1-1	TGTGCCACCAGTGATCACCCACAGGATCGGGGGACGGACACTGAAGCTTTCTTT	CATSDHPQDRGTDTEAFF
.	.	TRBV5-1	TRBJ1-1	TGCGCCAGCAGCTCCGGGGCAGGGTATGATTCTGAAGCTTTCTTT	CASSSGAGYDSEAFF
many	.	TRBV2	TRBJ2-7	TGTGCCAGCAGTGAAGAGGGCGGGCAGTACTACGAGCAGTACTTC	CASSEEGGQYYEQYF
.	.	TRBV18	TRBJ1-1	TGTGCCAGCTCCTTCGGCAGGGGTACTGAAGCTTTCTTT	CASSFGRGTEAFF
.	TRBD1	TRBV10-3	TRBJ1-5	TGTGCCACGCAAGAACAGGGGCCTCATCAGCCCCAGCATTTT	CATQEQGPHQPQHF
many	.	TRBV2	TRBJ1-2	TGTGCCAGCAGTGCCCAGGCTAACTATGGCTACACCTTC	CASSAQANYGYTF
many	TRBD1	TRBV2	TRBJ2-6	TGTGCCAGCAGTGCGGACAGGGCACGCGGGGCCAACGTCCTGACTTTC	CASSADRARGANVLTF
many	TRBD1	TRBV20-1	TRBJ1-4	TGCAGTGCTAGACCCCTTTTGGCGGGACAGACAACTGGAAAACTGTTTTTT	CSARPLLAGQTTGKLFF
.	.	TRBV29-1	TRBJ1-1	TGCAGCGTTGTATGGGGACAGAACACTGAAGCTTTCTTT	CSVVWGQNTEAFF
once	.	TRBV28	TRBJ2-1	TGTGCCAGCAGATTCGGCCTGAGGCGGAGCTCCTACAATGAGCAGTTCTTC	CASRFGLRRSSYNEQFF
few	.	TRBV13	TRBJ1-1	TGTGCCAGCAGCTCCCGGATATCCATGAACACTGAAGCTTTCTTT	CASSSRISMNTEAFF
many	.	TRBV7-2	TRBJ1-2	TGTGCCAGCAGCTCGTCGGACAGACGCTACACCTTC	CASSSSDRRYTF
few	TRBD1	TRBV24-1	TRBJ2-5	TGTGCCACCAGTGACTTGACACAGGGGAAGACCCAGTACTTC	CATSDLTQGKTQYF
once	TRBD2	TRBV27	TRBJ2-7	TGTGCCAGCAGCCAAGAGGGGCTAGCGGCCTACGAGCAGTACTTC	CASSQEGLAAYEQYF
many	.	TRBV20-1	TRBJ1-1	TGCAGTGCTGGGGGCGTGAACACTGAAGCTTTCTTT	CSAGGVNTEAFF
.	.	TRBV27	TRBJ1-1	TGTGCCAGCAGTTTCTGGGGAGGCGGCACTGAAGCTTTCTTT	CASSFWGGGTEAFF
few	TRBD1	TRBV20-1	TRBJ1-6	TGCAGTGCTAGCTCTGGGACAGGGGGACTATCACCCCTCCACTTT	CSASSGTGGLSPLHF
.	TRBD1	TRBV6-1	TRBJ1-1	TGTGCCAGCAGCCGGTATGGGACAGAATTCATGAACACTGAAGCTTTCTTT	CASSRYGTEFMNTEAFF
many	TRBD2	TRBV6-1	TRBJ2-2	TGTGCCAGCAGTGCTACTAGCGGGAGTTACTCCGGGGAGCTGTTTTTT	CASSATSGSYSGELFF
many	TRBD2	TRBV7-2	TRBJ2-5	TGTGCCAGCAGCTTGACTAGCGAGTACCAAGAGACCCAGTACTTC	CASSLTSEYQETQYF
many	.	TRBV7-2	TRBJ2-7	TGTGCCAGCAGCTTAGTAGTCCCCGGCGAGCAGTACTTC	CASSLVVPGEQYF
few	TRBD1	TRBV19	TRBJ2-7	TGTGCCAGTACCACCGGGACAGGGAACTACGAGCAGTACTTC	CASTTGTGNYEQYF